The 23 T cell receptor beta chains below come from one sample, sequenced in a study of shared clonotypes between healthy human individuals. Libraries were prepared by immunoSEQ multiplex PCR; TCRdb keeps only in-frame clonotypes and omits some of them. In the table there are about 2,100,000 clones, just over 90% of which are singletons. Terminally differentiated effector memory CD45RA+ cells were left out of the naive CD8 fraction, which was CD45RO-negative and positively selected for CCR7. Sequencing was done on a sample of naive CD8+ T cells from PBMCs. The receptors originated from a man aged 18 to 35 in good health. Some clones in this sample may be carry-over from other donors' samples.

This sequence joins TRBV6-1 and TRBJ2-3, with TRBD1 matching over 8 bases. Germline-derived CDR1 and CDR2 are MNHNS and SASEGT. There are 16 residues in the CDR3. The V and J ends lost 2 bases and 3 bases, in that order; junction bases with no gene match: 7. The CDR3 here is CASSEWRTGRTDTQYF. The CDR3, as DNA: TGTGCCAGCAGTGAATGGAGGACAGGGCGGACAGATACGCAGTATTTT.

The table lists this clone with a few counts. Additional DNA sequences in this sample encode the identical CDR3. This chain joins TRBV25-1 and TRBJ2-7; D is uncertain. Germline CDR1 is MGHDK and CDR2 is SYGVNS. The germline V and J ends were trimmed by 6 bases and 1 base, with 4 bases remaining between them. This CDR3 has 11 residues. CDR3 region: CASSRSYEQYF. The CDR3 nucleotides read TGTGCCAGCAGCAGGTCCTACGAGCAGTACTTC.

V usage is TRBV28 and J usage is TRBJ2-3, with 10 bases matching TRBD2. Germline CDR1 and CDR2: MDHEN and SYDVKM. Trimming took 4 bases from V and 2 from J; bases not matched to a gene: 12. The CDR3 runs 18 residues. The CDR3 DNA reads as TGTGCCAGCAGTTCCCTAAAGACGGGACTAGCGCCCACAGATACGCAGTATTTT. Protein product: CASSSLKTGLAPTDTQYF.

The genes are TRBV29-1 and TRBJ1-4; tentative D call: TRBD1 (6 bases). Between the trimmed V and J ends, which lost 5 bases and 2 bases, there was a span of 15 bases. CDR1 is SQVTM and CDR2 is ANQGSEA in the germline V gene. The CDR3 is 15 residues long. The CDR3 DNA reads as TGCAGCGTTTTGGGCCCCGGGGGCACTAATGAAAAACTGTTTTTT. Its translation: CSVLGPGGTNEKLFF.

V is TRBV29-1 and J is TRBJ1-5; D is uncertain. Germline CDR1 reads SQVTM; CDR2 reads ANQGSEA. The CDR3 is 11 amino acids. Trimming took off 8 bases at V and 5 bases at J, with 10 bases between the two ends. Written as DNA, the CDR3 is TGCAGCCTTCTCCTACATCAGCCCCAGCATTTT. It specifies CSLLLHQPQHF.

The chain uses TRBV29-1 and TRBJ2-7, with D perhaps TRBD2 (7 bases). V lost 4 bases, J lost 3 bases, and 22 bases lay in between. The CDR3 sequence is 16 residues long. Germline V lookup: CDR1 SQVTM, CDR2 ANQGSEA. CDR3 region: CSVVLGGDTLFYEQYF. The CDR3, as DNA: TGCAGCGTTGTCCTTGGGGGGGACACCTTATTCTACGAGCAGTACTTC.

This rearrangement joins TRBV4-2 to TRBJ1-2; a possible D gene is TRBD1 (5 bases). V lost 2 bases, J lost 8 bases, and 15 bases lay in between. Germline assignment: CDR1 LGHNA and CDR2 YNFKEQ. CDR3 length equals 14 residues. The CDR3 region has the DNA TGTGCCAGCAGCCAACGCGACAGTTCTAGGGGCTACACCTTC. Translated, it gives CASSQRDSSRGYTF.

The CDR3 loop reads CASSARDRGRIDTQYF. The CDR3 DNA sequence: TGTGCCAGCAGTGCTAGGGACAGGGGGCGCATAGATACGCAGTATTTT. The V gene is TRBV27, the J gene TRBJ2-3, with 12 bases that match TRBD1. The CDR3 is 16 residues long. V was pared by 5 bases and J by 5 bases, with 8 bases of the junction left unmatched. The germline V gene has CDR1 MNHEY and CDR2 SMNVEV (reference sequence).

Of note for this clone: This same CDR3 is encoded by further DNA sequences in the sample. Written as DNA, the CDR3 is TGTGCCAGCAGCGTAGCGGGCGGGACGGGGGAGCAGTACTTC. It encodes CASSVAGGTGEQYF. The J gene is TRBJ2-7, the V gene TRBV9; D is possibly TRBD2 (6 bases). The CDR3 runs to 14 residues. Per germline, CDR1 SGDLS and CDR2 YYNGEE. V lost 0 bases and J lost 7, with 14 bases in between.

The chain employs TRBV4-1 and TRBJ2-3; D remains ambiguous. Germline V gives CDR1 MGHRA, CDR2 YSYEKL. The CDR3 consists of 15 residues. The V and J ends lost 4 bases and 0 bases respectively, with 11 bases between them. The CDR3 DNA reads as TGCGCCAGCAGCCGGGCGGCCCCAAGCACAGATACGCAGTATTTT. Translating it yields CASSRAAPSTDTQYF.

This clone was counted once. The chain employs TRBV19 and TRBJ2-4, with 8 bases matching TRBD2. Looked up from germline, CDR1 is LNHDA and CDR2 is SQIVND (reference sequence). The CDR3 is 14 amino acids. Trimming removed 5 bases from V and 3 bases from J; junction bases left unmatched: 3. CDR3 amino acids: CASSRGLVKNIQYF. In nucleotides, the CDR3 is TGTGCCAGTAGTCGGGGACTAGTCAAAAACATTCAGTACTTC.

This chain connects TRBV6-1 to TRBJ1-1; perhaps TRBD1 as D (6 bases). Trimming removed 3 bases from V and 8 bases from J, with 16 bases in between. Germline V gene lookup returns CDR1 MNHNS and CDR2 SASEGT. The CDR3 runs to 14 residues. The CDR3 region has the DNA TGTGCCAGCAGTGATCAGGCAGGGGAAGAGGAAGCTTTCTTT. Translation gives CASSDQAGEEEAFF.

The chain joins TRBV9 to TRBJ2-7; D tentatively reads TRBD1 or TRBD2 (6 bases each). V shed 4 bases and J shed 3 bases, with 20 bases lying between them. The CDR3 runs to 16 residues. Germline V lookup: CDR1 SGDLS, CDR2 YYNGEE. CDR3 coding DNA: TGTGCCAGCAGCCCTACGGGGGCGGGTCCTTTCTACGAGCAGTACTTC. It specifies CASSPTGAGPFYEQYF.

V gene TRBV19 combines with J gene TRBJ2-7; 7 positions agree with TRBD2. Germline V gives CDR1 LNHDA, CDR2 SQIVND (reference sequence). The CDR3 is 13 amino acids. With V trimmed by 5 bases and J by 4 bases, 5 bases remained unmatched. The CDR3 loop is CASSALAAYEQYF. CDR3 DNA sequence: TGTGCCAGTAGTGCCCTAGCGGCTTACGAGCAGTACTTC.

As for this clone: The same CDR3 arises from other DNA sequences in this sample as well. This rearrangement joins TRBV9 to TRBJ2-7; D might be TRBD2 (5 bases). The CDR3 length is 13 residues. Trimming pared 2 bases from V and 4 bases from J, leaving 10 bases between. Per the germline V gene, CDR1 is SGDLS and CDR2 is YYNGEE. The CDR3 DNA reads as TGTGCCAGCAGCGTTCGTGAGGGTTACGAGCAGTACTTC. Amino acid sequence: CASSVREGYEQYF.

This clone was picked up a small number of times. The CDR3 protein is CASSYTGANYGYTF. CDR3 bases: TGTGCCAGCAGTTATACAGGGGCTAACTATGGCTACACCTTC. The J gene is TRBJ1-2, the V gene TRBV27; 7 positions match TRBD1. This CDR3 comprises 14 residues. V lost 4 bases and J lost 0; bases outside the gene matches: 2. Germline values: CDR1 MNHEY, CDR2 SMNVEV (reference sequence).

The rearrangement uses TRBV11-1 and TRBJ2-3; D possibly matches TRBD1 or TRBD2 (6 bases each). Trimming pared 5 bases from V and 5 bases from J, leaving 14 bases between. Germline V lookup: CDR1 SGHAT, CDR2 FQDESV (reference sequence). The CDR3 loop spans 14 amino acids. The CDR3 sequence is CASSRDWGQDTQYF. DNA for the CDR3: TGTGCCAGCAGCCGGGACTGGGGGCAAGATACGCAGTATTTT.

V and J are TRBV29-1 and TRBJ2-5; 8 nucleotides match TRBD1. The end of the DNA is better explained by TRBJ2-7, so the J call may be wrong. There are 14 residues in the CDR3. CDR1 SQVTM and CDR2 ANQGSEA come from the germline V gene. CDR3 nucleotides: TGCAGCGTTGGGGGACAGGCAACCTCCTACGAGCAGTACTTC. This sequence encodes CSVGGQATSYEQYF.

The chain couples TRBV28 to TRBJ2-1; 10 positions match TRBD1. Germline CDR1 MDHEN, CDR2 SYDVKM. J lost 8 bases, V lost 6 bases, and 7 bases had no gene match. The CDR3 is 14 amino acids. This chain's CDR3 is CASRDRGLGDEQFF. The CDR3 DNA reads TGTGCCAGCAGAGACAGGGGGCTTGGGGATGAGCAGTTCTTC.

This clone was seen only once. The same CDR3 arises from other DNA sequences in this sample as well. The chain joins TRBV7-9 to TRBJ2-3; D is undetermined. The CDR3 is 14 residues long. Trimming shortened V by 1 base and J by 0 bases, and 5 bases separated the two germline ends. The germline CDR1 and CDR2 sequences are SEHNR and FQNEAQ (reference sequence). As DNA, the CDR3 is TGTGCCAGCAGCTTAGTGGGCAGCACAGATACGCAGTATTTT. Translation: CASSLVGSTDTQYF. Based on the CDR3 plus reference TRBV7-9 and TRBJ2-3, the full variable domain is DTGVSQNPRHKITKRGQNVTFRCDPISEHNRLYWYRQTLGQGPEFLTYFQNEAQLEKSRLLSDRFSAERPKGSFSTLEIQRTEQGDSAMYLCASSLVGSTDTQYFGPGTRLTVL.

This clone has a single count. The chain carries TRBV28 and TRBJ1-5, with 10 bases fitting TRBD1. V trimming: 6 bases; J trimming: 7 bases; junction bases outside the gene matches: 12. This CDR3 spans 16 amino acids. Germline V gene lookup returns CDR1 MDHEN and CDR2 SYDVKM. CDR3 residues: CASSRGQGVVRQPQHF. The DNA for the CDR3 is TGTGCCAGCAGCCGTGGACAGGGGGTGGTTCGGCAGCCCCAGCATTTT.

This chain uses TRBV6-1 with TRBJ1-5, with D possibly being TRBD1 (6 bases). The germline V gene encodes CDR1 MNHNS and CDR2 SASEGT. V was pared by 4 bases and J by 7 bases, with 14 bases between. This CDR3 has 14 residues. The CDR3 spells CASSAWGAEQPQHF. The CDR3 DNA reads TGTGCCAGCAGTGCATGGGGGGCTGAGCAGCCCCAGCATTTT.

This chain connects TRBV5-1 to TRBJ2-1, with 10 bases identical to TRBD2. The CDR3 extends over 17 amino acids. Germline values: CDR1 SGHRS, CDR2 YFSETQ. Losses at the gene ends were 4 bases for V and 7 bases for J; bases not matched to a gene: 14. CDR3 in DNA: TGCGCCAGCAGCCCGGTATTCCTAGCGGGAGCTGAGAATGAGCAGTTCTTC. Translated, it gives CASSPVFLAGAENEQFF.